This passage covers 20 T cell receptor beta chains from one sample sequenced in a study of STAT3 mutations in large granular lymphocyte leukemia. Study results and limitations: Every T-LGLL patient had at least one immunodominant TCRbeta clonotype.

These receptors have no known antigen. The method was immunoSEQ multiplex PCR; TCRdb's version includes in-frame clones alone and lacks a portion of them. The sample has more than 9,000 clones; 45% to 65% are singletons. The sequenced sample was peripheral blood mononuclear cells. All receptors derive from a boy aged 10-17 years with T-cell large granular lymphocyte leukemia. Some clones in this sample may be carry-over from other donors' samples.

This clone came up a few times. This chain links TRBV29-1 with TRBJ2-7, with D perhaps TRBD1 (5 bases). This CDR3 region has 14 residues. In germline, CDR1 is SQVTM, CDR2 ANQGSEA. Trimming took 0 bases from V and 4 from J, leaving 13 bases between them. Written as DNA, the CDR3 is TGCAGCGTTGAAGATCGGTCAGGGAAGTACGAGCAGTACTTC. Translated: CSVEDRSGKYEQYF.

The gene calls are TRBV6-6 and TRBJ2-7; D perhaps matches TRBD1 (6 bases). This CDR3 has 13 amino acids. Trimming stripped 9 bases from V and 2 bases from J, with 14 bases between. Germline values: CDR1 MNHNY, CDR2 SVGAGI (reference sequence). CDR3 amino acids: CASLRAGAYEQYF. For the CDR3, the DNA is TGTGCCAGTTTGCGGGCAGGGGCCTACGAGCAGTACTTC.

The CDR3 loop reads CASSQDTRVGQPQHF. The DNA of the CDR3 is TGCGCCAGCAGCCAAGATACGAGGGTAGGTCAGCCCCAGCATTTT. This chain joins TRBV4-1 and TRBJ1-5, with D uncertain. With 0 bases removed from V and 6 bases from J, the gap between germline ends came to 12 bases. Germline V gene lookup returns CDR1 MGHRA and CDR2 YSYEKL. The CDR3 is 15 amino acids.

For the CDR3, the DNA is TGTGCCAGCTCACCTGGGGCCGATAATTCACCCCTCCACTTT. Its protein is CASSPGADNSPLHF. The chain uses TRBV18 and TRBJ1-6; a possible D gene is TRBD1 (5 bases). V lost 3 bases and J 5 bases, leaving 8 bases between the germline ends. CDR1 and CDR2 (germline): KGHSH, LQKENI. The length of the CDR3 is 14 residues. The full variable domain, its missing parts supplied by reference TRBV18 and TRBJ1-6, is NAGVMQNPRHLVRRRGQEARLRCSPMKGHSHVYWYRQLPEEGLKFMVYLQKENIIDESGMPKERFSAEFPKEGPSILRIQQVVRGDSAAYFCASSPGADNSPLHFGNGTRLTVT.

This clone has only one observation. In DNA form, the CDR3 reads TGTGCCAGCGAGCTTCAGGAGAACACTGAAGCTTTCTTT. Its translation is CASELQENTEAFF. This chain joins TRBV18 and TRBJ1-1; unclear D gene. Trimming took 8 bases from V and 1 from J, leaving 11 bases between them. Germline V lookup: CDR1 KGHSH, CDR2 LQKENI. This CDR3 is built from 13 residues.

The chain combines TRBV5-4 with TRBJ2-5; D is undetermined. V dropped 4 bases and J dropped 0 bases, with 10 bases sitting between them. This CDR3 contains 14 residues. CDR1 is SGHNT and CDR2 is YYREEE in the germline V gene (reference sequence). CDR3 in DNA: TGTGCCAGCAGCCCCGACGGGTACCAAGAGACCCAGTACTTC. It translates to CASSPDGYQETQYF. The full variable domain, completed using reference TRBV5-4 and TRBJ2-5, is ETGVTQSPTHLIKTRGQQVTLRCSSQSGHNTVSWYQQALGQGPQFIFQYYREEENGRGNFPPRFSGLQFPNYSSELNVNALELDDSALYLCASSPDGYQETQYFGPGTRLLVL.

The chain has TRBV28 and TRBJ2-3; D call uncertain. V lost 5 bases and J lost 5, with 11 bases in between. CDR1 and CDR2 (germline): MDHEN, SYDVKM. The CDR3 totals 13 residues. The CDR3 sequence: CASSQRPLDTQYF. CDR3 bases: TGTGCCAGCAGTCAAAGACCGCTAGATACGCAGTATTTT. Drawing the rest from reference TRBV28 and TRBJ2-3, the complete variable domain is DVKVTQSSRYLVKRTGEKVFLECVQDMDHENMFWYRQDPGLGLRLIYFSYDVKMKEKGDIPEGYSVSREKKERFSLILESASTNQTSMYLCASSQRPLDTQYFGPGTRLTVL.

The CDR3 DNA reads as TGCAGCGTTGCGTTGGGATCGGGCTCCTACGAGCAGTACTTC. This gives the protein CSVALGSGSYEQYF. The gene calls are TRBV29-1 and TRBJ2-7; D call uncertain. Trimming removed 4 bases at V and 0 bases at J, with 13 bases between. Germline values: CDR1 SQVTM, CDR2 ANQGSEA. This CDR3 contains 14 residues.

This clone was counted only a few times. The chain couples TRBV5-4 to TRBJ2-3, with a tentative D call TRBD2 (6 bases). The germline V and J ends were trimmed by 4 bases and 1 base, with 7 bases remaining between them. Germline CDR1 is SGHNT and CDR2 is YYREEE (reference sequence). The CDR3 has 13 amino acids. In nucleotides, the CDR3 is TGTGCCAGCAGCGGGACTGGCACAGATACGCAGTATTTT. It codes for CASSGTGTDTQYF.

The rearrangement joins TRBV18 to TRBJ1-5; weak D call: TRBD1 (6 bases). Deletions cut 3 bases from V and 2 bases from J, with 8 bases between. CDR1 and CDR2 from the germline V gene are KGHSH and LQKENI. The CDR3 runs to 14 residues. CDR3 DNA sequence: TGTGCCAGCTCACCGAACAGGGGCAATCAGCCCCAGCATTTT. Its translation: CASSPNRGNQPQHF.

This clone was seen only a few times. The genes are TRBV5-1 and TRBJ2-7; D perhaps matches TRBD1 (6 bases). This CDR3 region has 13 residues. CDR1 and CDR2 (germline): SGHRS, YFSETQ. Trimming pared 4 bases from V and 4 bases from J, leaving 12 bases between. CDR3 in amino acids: CASSKQGAYEQYF. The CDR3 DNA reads TGCGCCAGCAGCAAACAGGGTGCTTACGAGCAGTACTTC.

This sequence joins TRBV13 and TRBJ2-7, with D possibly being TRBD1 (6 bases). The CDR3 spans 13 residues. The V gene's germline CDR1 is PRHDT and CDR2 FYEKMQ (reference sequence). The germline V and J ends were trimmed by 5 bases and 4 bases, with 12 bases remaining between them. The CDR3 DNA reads TGTGCCAGCAGCGACACCGGGACATACGAGCAGTACTTC. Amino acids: CASSDTGTYEQYF.

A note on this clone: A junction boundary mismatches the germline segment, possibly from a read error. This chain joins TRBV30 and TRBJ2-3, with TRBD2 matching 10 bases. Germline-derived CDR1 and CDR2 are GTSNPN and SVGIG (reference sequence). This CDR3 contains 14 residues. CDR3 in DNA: TGTGCCTGGAGTGTATCTAGCGGGGGAGATAGGGCCTTTTTT. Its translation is CAWSVSSGGDRAFF. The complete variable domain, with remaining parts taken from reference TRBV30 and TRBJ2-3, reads SQTIHQWPATLVQPVGSPLSLECTVEGTSNPNLYWYRQAAGRGLQLLFYSVGIGQISSEVPQNLSASRPQDRQFILSSKKLLLSDSGFYLCAWSVSSGGDRAFFGPGTRLTVL.

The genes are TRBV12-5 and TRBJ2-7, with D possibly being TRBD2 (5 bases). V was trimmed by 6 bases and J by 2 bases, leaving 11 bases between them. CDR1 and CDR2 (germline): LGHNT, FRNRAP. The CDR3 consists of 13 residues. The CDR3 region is CASGQDSAYEQYF. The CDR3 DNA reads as TGTGCTAGTGGGCAGGACTCAGCCTACGAGCAGTACTTC.

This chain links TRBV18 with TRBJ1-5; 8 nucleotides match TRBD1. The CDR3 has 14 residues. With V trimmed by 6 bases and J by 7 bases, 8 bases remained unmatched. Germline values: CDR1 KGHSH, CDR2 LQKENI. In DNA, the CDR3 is TGTGCCAGCTCTCCCGGACAGGGAAGCCAGCCCCAGCATTTT. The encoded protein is CASSPGQGSQPQHF.

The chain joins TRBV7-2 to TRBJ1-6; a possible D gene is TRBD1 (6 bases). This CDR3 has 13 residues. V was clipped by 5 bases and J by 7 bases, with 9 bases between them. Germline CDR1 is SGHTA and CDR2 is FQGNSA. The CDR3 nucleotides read TGTGCCAGCAGCCCAACAGGGAATTCACCCCTCCACTTT. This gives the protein CASSPTGNSPLHF.

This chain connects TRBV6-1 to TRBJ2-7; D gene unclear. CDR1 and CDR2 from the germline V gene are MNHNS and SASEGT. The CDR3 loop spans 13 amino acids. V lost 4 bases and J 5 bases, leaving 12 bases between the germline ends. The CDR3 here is CASSGRLWDEQYF. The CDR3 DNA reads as TGTGCCAGCAGTGGGCGCCTATGGGACGAGCAGTACTTC.

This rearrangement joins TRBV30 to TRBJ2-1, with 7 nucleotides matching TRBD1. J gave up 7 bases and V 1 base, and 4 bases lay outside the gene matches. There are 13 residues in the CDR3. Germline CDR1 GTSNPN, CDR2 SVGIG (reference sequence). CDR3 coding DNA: TGTGCCTGGAGTGGACAGGGACGGAATGAGCAGTTCTTC. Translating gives CAWSGQGRNEQFF.

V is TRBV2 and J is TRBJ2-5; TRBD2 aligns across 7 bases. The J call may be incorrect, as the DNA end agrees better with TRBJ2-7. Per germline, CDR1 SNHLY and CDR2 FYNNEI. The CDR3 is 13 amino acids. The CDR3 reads CASMREFSDEQYF. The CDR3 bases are TGTGCCAGCATGCGGGAGTTTAGCGACGAGCAGTACTTC.

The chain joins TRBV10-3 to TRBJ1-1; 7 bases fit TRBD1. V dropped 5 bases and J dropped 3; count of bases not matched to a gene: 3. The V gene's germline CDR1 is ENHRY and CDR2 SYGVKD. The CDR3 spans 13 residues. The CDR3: CAISPDRDTEAFF. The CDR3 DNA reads TGTGCCATCAGTCCTGACAGGGACACTGAAGCTTTCTTT.